The rows below give T cell receptor beta chains drawn from one sample of a study of cytomegalovirus exposure and HLA in healthy donors. Sequenced by immunoSEQ multiplex PCR; TCRdb stores in-frame clones only, minus some. The sample has approximately 210,000 clones. Sequenced: PBMCs. The source is a woman between 25 and 40 years old in good health and CMV-seropositive. The CDR3 runs from the conserved cysteine through the conserved F or W.

>TRBJ1-1|TRBV5-1
CASSARAHVGDTEAFF
>TRBJ1-6|TRBV6-5
CASSSVPERWNSPLHF
>TRBJ2-1|TRBV27
CASSLSGRWGNEQFF
>TRBJ1-1|TRBV13
CASSLDPGQNTEAFF
>TRBJ1-2|TRBV2
CASSDEDRGRKSYGYTF
>TRBJ2-7|TRBV11-2
CATSGTGFYEQYF
>TRBJ2-7|TRBV10-3
CAISTRTGMGYEQYF
>TRBJ1-1|TRBV7-9
CASRDVRGGPDTEAFF
>TRBJ1-2|TRBV5-1
CASRTSGVDYGYTF
>TRBJ1-1|TRBV28
CASSTGTPSNTEAFF
>TRBJ2-7|TRBV4-1
CASSLLAVSSYEQYF
>TRBJ2-7|TRBV28
CASILATSGAYEQYF
>TRBJ2-3|TRBV11-2
CASTNKGGRAGTDTQYF
>TRBJ1-6|TRBV30
CAWSEDRAKNNSPLHF
>TRBJ2-7|TRBV7-2
CASSPAGGLSYEQYF